Following are 5 T cell receptor beta chains from one sample sequenced in a study of cytomegalovirus exposure and HLA in healthy donors. The PCR was carried out with 60 Vbeta primers and 13 Jbeta primers. Sequencing used immunoSEQ multiplex PCR; TCRdb keeps in-frame clones, though not all of them. Of around 120,000 clones in the sample, approximately 79% were seen once. Sequencing was performed on PBMCs. Receptor source: a woman in her thirties or forties in good health and CMV-seronegative.

The genes are TRBV28 and TRBJ2-1, with 10 bases matching TRBD2. J lost 8 bases, V lost 5 bases, and 6 bases had no gene match. This CDR3 spans 14 amino acids. The V gene's germline CDR1 is MDHEN and CDR2 SYDVKM. The DNA of the CDR3 is TGTGCCAGCAGTGGGCCTAGCGGGAGTTATGAGCAGTTCTTC. This codes for CASSGPSGSYEQFF.

The rearrangement uses TRBV27 and TRBJ1-4; D remains unclear. Germline-derived CDR1 and CDR2 are MNHEY and SMNVEV (reference sequence). This CDR3 is built from 16 residues. V was shortened by 6 bases and J by 2 bases, with 16 bases between the two germline ends. This CDR3 reads CASRIPPQRTNEKLFF. The CDR3 bases are TGTGCCAGCAGGATCCCCCCTCAGCGGACTAATGAAAAACTGTTTTTT. Variable domain in full (rest from reference TRBV27 and TRBJ1-4): EAQVTQNPRYLITVTGKKLTVTCSQNMNHEYMSWYRQDPGLGLRQIYYSMNVEVTDKGDVPEGYKVSRKEKRNFPLILESPSPNQTSLYFCASRIPPQRTNEKLFFGSGTQLSVL.

This sequence joins TRBV9 and TRBJ1-6, with 11 nucleotides matching TRBD1. This CDR3 contains 15 residues. Germline V gives CDR1 SGDLS, CDR2 YYNGEE. V was pared by 6 bases and J by 5 bases, with 4 bases of the junction left unmatched. The CDR3 protein is CASTRTGGDNSPLHF. For the CDR3, the DNA is TGTGCCAGCACCCGGACAGGGGGCGATAATTCACCCCTCCACTTT.

This sequence joins TRBV7-2 and TRBJ1-1, with a possible D match to TRBD1 (6 bases). This CDR3 has 14 amino acids. Between the trimmed V and J ends, which lost 5 bases and 4 bases, there was a span of 14 bases. CDR1 is SGHTA and CDR2 is FQGNSA in the germline V gene. This CDR3 is CASSSRGLSTEAFF. The CDR3 nucleotides are TGTGCCAGCAGCAGCAGGGGTCTGAGCACTGAAGCTTTCTTT.

CDR3 bases: TGTGCCAGCAGTACCAAGGACAGGAGCTCCTACAATGAGCAGTTCTTC. Residues: CASSTKDRSSYNEQFF. The chain has TRBV28 and TRBJ2-1, with 7 bases lining up with TRBD1. With 5 bases clipped from V and 0 bases from J, the junction kept 7 bases outside the gene matches. CDR1 is MDHEN, CDR2 SYDVKM, per germline. The CDR3 runs 16 residues.